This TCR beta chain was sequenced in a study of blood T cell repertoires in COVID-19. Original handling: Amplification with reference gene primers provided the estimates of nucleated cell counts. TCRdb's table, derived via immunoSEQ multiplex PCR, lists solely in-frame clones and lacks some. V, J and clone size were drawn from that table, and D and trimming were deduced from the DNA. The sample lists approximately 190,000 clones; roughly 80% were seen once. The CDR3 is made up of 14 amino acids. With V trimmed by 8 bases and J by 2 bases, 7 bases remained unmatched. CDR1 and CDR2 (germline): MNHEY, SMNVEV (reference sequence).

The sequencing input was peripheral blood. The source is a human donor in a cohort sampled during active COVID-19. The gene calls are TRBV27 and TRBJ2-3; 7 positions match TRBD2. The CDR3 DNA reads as TGTGCCAGCGGCCGGAGCGGGGACACAGATACGCAGTATTTT. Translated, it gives CASGRSGDTDTQYF.